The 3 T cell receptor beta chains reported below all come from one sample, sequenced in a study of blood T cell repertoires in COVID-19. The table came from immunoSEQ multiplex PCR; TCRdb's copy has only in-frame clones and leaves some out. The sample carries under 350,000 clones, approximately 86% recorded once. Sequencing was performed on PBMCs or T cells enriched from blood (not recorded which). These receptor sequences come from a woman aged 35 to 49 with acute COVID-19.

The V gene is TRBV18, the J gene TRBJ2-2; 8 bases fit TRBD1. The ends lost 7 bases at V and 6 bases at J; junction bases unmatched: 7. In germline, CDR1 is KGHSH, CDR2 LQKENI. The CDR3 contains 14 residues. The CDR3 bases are TGTGCCAGCTTCTCGACAGGGGAGTCCGGGGAGCTGTTTTTT. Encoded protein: CASFSTGESGELFF.

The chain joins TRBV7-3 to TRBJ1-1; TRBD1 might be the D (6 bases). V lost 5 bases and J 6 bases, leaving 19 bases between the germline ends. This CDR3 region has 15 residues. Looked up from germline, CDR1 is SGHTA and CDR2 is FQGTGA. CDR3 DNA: TGTGCCAGCAGCCCCTCCGGGGGGCCGAGTGCTGAAGCTTTCTTT. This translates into CASSPSGGPSAEAFF.

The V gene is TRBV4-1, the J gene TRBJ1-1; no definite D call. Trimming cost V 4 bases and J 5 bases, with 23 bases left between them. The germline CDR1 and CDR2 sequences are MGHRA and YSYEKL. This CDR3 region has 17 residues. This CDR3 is CASSRSNSYGERTEAFF. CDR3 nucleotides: TGCGCCAGCAGCCGGTCGAACTCCTACGGGGAGAGGACTGAAGCTTTCTTT.